The next 4 T cell receptor beta chains were all read from a single sample in a study of tissue T cells after allogeneic stem cell transplantation. Measured with immunoSEQ multiplex PCR; TCRdb has only the in-frame clones, and not every one. Of approximately 6,600 clones listed, about 48% are singletons. Time point: mouse harvest day 7 after allogeneic transplant. Each mouse received 10^7 T-cell-depleted marrow cells plus 10^6 splenic CD5+ T cells by tail vein. Material for sequencing was lymph node tissue. Every receptor here comes from a female BALB/c mouse given C57BL/6 T cells with graft-versus-host disease after an allogeneic hematopoietic cell transplant.

For this clone: The listed genes are named as in mouse. The CDR3 end is not reached by the read, which stops 1 residue before it; the germline J gene fills it in. The chain employs TRBV12-1 and TRBJ1-2; possible D gene TRBD1, 5 bases. V was pared by 0 bases and J by 6 bases, with 7 bases between. This CDR3 has 12 amino acids. CDR1 and CDR2 from the germline V gene are SGHSN and HYEKVE. Incomplete CDR3 DNA: TGTGCCAGCTCTCTCGGGGGTCCCGACTACACC. Its translation is CASSLGGPDYT. The whole CDR3 sequence is CASSLGGPDYTF.

A word on this clone: Mouse gene names and germline throughout. The read terminates 1 residue before the CDR3 end, so the remaining end is supplied by the germline J gene. The rearrangement joins TRBV15 to TRBJ2-3, with 7 bases identical to TRBD2. V shed 3 bases and J 0 bases; nucleotides not matched to a gene: 0. Germline values: CDR1 SGHND, CDR2 FRSKSL. CDR3 size: 14 residues. CDR3 in amino acids: CASSFGGSAETLYF. The sequenced part of the CDR3 DNA is TGTGCCAGCAGTTTTGGGGGGAGTGCAGAAACGCTGTAT.

On this clone: These gene names are mouse names. The read terminates 1 residue ahead of where the CDR3 ends, so the germline J gene completes it. The chain recombines TRBV26 with TRBJ2-1; D possibly matches TRBD1 or TRBD2 (5 bases each). Looked up from germline, CDR1 is KGHPV and CDR2 is FQNQEV (reference sequence). With 10 bases removed from V and 1 base from J, the gap between germline ends came to 11 bases. This CDR3 contains 13 residues. Partial CDR3 DNA: TGTGCCACAGTCCGGGACAACTATGCTGAGCAGTTC. Translating gives CATVRDNYAEQF. The complete CDR3 sequence is CATVRDNYAEQFF.

A remark on this clone: Germline and genes here are mouse. The read halts 1 residue ahead of the CDR3 end, with the missing end drawn from the germline J gene. The V and J genes are TRBV26 and TRBJ2-4; D is possibly TRBD1 (5 bases). Per germline, CDR1 KGHPV and CDR2 FQNQEV (reference sequence). The CDR3 is 13 amino acids. Trimming stripped 5 bases from V and 3 bases from J, with 9 bases between. CDR3 loop: CASSSDNQNTLYF. The part of the CDR3 DNA that was read is TGTGCCAGCAGTTCGGACAACCAAAACACCTTGTAC.